This TCR beta chain was identified during a study of T cell responses to AZD1222 COVID-19 vaccine. Whole-study findings and limits: Reportedly, nearly half the spike-specific TCRs target unmutated variant regions. Compared with day 0, the breadth and depth of the Spike-specific TCR repertoire rose significantly after two doses of AZD1222. Most donors were white British, females outnumbered males, and clonal diversity was possibly underestimated. At 160-218 and 743-854, vaccine-associated CD4 TCRs were dominant, and they spanned spike.

Per the germline V gene, CDR1 is ENHRY and CDR2 is SYGVKD. V was clipped by 2 bases and J by 7 bases; unmatched bases: 7. The CDR3 loop spans 15 amino acids. Repertoires were generated with immunoSEQ multiplex PCR, while TCRdb's copy carries only in-frame clones and drops some. The table includes more than 120,000 clones, about 90% detected once. Remarks on this clone: Its matching antigen is unknown.

V usage is TRBV10-3 and J usage is TRBJ2-5; TRBD2 matches 10 bases. The sequenced sample was peripheral blood, obtained 28 days after the second AZD1222 dose. The receptor comes from an adult who received the AZD1222 COVID-19 vaccine. CDR3 bases: TGTGCCATCAGTGAGCCCGGGACTAGCGAGGGGACCCAGTACTTC. Encoded protein: CAISEPGTSEGTQYF.